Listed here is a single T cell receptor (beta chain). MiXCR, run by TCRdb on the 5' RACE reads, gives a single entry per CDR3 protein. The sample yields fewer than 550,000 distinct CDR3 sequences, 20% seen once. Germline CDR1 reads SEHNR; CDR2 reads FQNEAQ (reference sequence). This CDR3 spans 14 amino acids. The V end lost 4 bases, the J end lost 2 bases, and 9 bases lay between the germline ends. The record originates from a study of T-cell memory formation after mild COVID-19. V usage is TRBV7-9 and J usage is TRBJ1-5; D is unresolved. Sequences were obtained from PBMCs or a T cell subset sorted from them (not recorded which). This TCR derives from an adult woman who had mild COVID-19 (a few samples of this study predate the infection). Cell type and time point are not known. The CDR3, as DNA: TGTGCCAGCAGCTCTAGCGATGGCAATCAGCCCCAGCATTTT. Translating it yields CASSSSDGNQPQHF.